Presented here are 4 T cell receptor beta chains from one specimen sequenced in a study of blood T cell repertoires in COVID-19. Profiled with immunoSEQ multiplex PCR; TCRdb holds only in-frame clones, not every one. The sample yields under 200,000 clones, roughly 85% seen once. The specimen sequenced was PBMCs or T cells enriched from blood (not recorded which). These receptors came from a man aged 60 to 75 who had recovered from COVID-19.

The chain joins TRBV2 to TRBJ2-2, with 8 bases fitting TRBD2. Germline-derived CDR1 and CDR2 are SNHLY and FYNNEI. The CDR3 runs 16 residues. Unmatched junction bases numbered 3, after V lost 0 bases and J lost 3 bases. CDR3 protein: CASSEARGAYTGELFF. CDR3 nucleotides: TGTGCCAGCAGTGAAGCGCGGGGGGCCTACACCGGGGAGCTGTTTTTT.

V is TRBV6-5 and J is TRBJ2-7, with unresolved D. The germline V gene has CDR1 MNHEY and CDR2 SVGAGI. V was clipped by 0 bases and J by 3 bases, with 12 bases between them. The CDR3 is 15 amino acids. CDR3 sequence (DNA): TGTGCCAGCAGTTACTCGAATAACCCGGGCTACGAGCAGTACTTC. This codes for CASSYSNNPGYEQYF.

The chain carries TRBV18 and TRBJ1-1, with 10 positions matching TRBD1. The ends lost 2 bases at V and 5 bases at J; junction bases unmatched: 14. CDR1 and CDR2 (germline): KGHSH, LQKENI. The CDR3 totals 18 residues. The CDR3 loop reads CASSPVGQGKQILTEAFF. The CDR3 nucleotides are TGTGCCAGCTCACCAGTGGGACAGGGGAAACAAATCTTGACTGAAGCTTTCTTT.

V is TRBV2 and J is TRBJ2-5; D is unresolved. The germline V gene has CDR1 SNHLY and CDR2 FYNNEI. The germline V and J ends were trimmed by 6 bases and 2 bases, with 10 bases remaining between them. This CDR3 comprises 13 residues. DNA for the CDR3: TGTGCCAGCAGGAAGCAGGCTCAAGAGACCCAGTACTTC. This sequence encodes CASRKQAQETQYF.